Following are 21 T cell receptor beta chains from one sample sequenced in a study of post-analysis software for immune sequencing data. The study, taken as a whole, reports: TRBV5-6, TRBV5-1 and TRBV20-1 were among roughly five TRBV segments more frequent in patients than controls.

These receptors have no known antigen. Unique molecular identifiers tagged the TCR beta cDNA libraries. TCRdb reanalysed the PCR reads using MiXCR and keeps one entry per CDR3 protein. The repertoire holds 150,000 to 200,000 distinct CDR3 sequences, with over 25% as singletons. Input material: blood. These receptor sequences come from a girl aged 10 to 17 with multiple sclerosis.

This clonotype was picked up many times. V is TRBV5-1 and J is TRBJ2-4; possibly TRBD1 for D (6 bases). The germline V gene has CDR1 SGHRS and CDR2 YFSETQ. V was trimmed by 4 bases and J by 6 bases, leaving 14 bases between them. This CDR3 has 14 residues. In DNA, the CDR3 is TGCGCCAGCAGCCCCGGGACACCTGGAAACATTCAGTACTTC. Amino acid sequence: CASSPGTPGNIQYF. Complete variable domain (other parts from reference TRBV5-1 and TRBJ2-4): KAGVTQTPRYLIKTRGQQVTLSCSPISGHRSVSWYQQTPGQGLQFLFEYFSETQRNKGNFPGRFSGRQFSNSRSEMNVSTLELGDSALYLCASSPGTPGNIQYFGAGTRLSVL.

This clonotype showed up many times. The chain joins TRBV12-3 or TRBV12-4 to TRBJ2-3, with D possibly being TRBD1 or TRBD2 (5 bases each). Trimming removed 1 base at V and 4 bases at J, with 12 bases between. The CDR3 contains 15 residues. The CDR3 reads CASSLVSRDADTQYF. CDR3 bases: TGTGCCAGCAGTTTAGTAAGCAGGGACGCAGATACGCAGTATTTT.

The chain has TRBV5-6 and TRBJ1-1, with a weak D call TRBD1 (5 bases). Germline CDR1 SGHDT, CDR2 YYEEEE. V was shortened by 4 bases and J by 4 bases, with 17 bases between the two germline ends. This CDR3 region has 15 residues. The CDR3 protein is CASSVSGRIGTEAFF. CDR3 bases: TGTGCCAGCAGCGTCTCGGGACGGATAGGCACTGAAGCTTTCTTT.

This clonotype was found a few times. One end of the junction fails to match germline, which may point to a read error. The V and J genes are TRBV6-6 and TRBJ2-7, with 8 bases identical to TRBD1. Germline CDR1 and CDR2: MNHNY and SVGAGI (reference sequence). The length of the CDR3 is 17 residues. CDR3 bases: TGTGCCAGCAGTCAAAGCCGGGACAGGAGCTACTCCTTCGAGCAGTACTTC. Its translation: CASSQSRDRSYSFEQYF.

This clonotype was detected many times. This rearrangement joins TRBV7-9 to TRBJ2-1; 8 bases are shared with TRBD2. The V and J ends lost 5 bases and 3 bases, in that order; junction bases with no gene match: 9. CDR1 and CDR2 (germline): SEHNR, FQNEAQ (reference sequence). The CDR3 covers 16 residues. The CDR3 sequence is CASSPSSGSNYNEQFF. For the CDR3, the DNA is TGTGCCAGCAGCCCGTCAAGCGGGAGTAACTACAATGAGCAGTTCTTC.

This chain joins TRBV11-1 and TRBJ2-1; TRBD1 or TRBD2 may be the D gene (5 bases each). The CDR3 sequence is 11 residues long. Trimming shortened V by 4 bases and J by 10 bases, and 8 bases separated the two germline ends. CDR1 is SGHAT and CDR2 is FQDESV in the germline V gene (reference sequence). Here the CDR3 DNA reads TGTGCCAGCAGCTCGGGGCCCGAGCAGTTCTTC. Protein product: CASSSGPEQFF.

V is TRBV25-1 and J is TRBJ2-1; D unresolved. Germline V CDR1 and CDR2: MGHDK, SYGVNS. The CDR3 loop spans 15 amino acids. V was pared by 5 bases and J by 0 bases, with 11 bases between. The CDR3 loop reads CASSYPDSSYNEQFF. In DNA form, the CDR3 reads TGTGCCAGCAGTTATCCGGATAGCTCCTACAATGAGCAGTTCTTC.

This clonotype turned up a few times. The rearrangement uses TRBV5-1 and TRBJ1-1; TRBD1 might be the D (5 bases). Trimming stripped 0 bases from V and 4 bases from J, with 10 bases between. CDR1 and CDR2 (germline): SGHRS, YFSETQ. The CDR3 is made up of 14 amino acids. The CDR3 DNA is TGCGCCAGCAGCTTGGAACGGGGGATCACTGAAGCTTTCTTT. As protein: CASSLERGITEAFF.

The V call is TRBV9, the J call TRBJ2-5; 7 bases match TRBD2. The J call is in doubt because the DNA end fits TRBJ2-7 better. The CDR3 has 15 residues. CDR1 is SGDLS and CDR2 is YYNGEE in the germline V gene. The chain's CDR3 is CASSVGGGGMYEQYF. In DNA, the CDR3 is TGTGCCAGCAGCGTAGGAGGCGGGGGAATGTACGAGCAGTACTTC.

Notes on this clonotype: At one end, the junction sequence differs from germline, possibly due to a read error. J is TRBJ2-1 and V is TRBV28, with 8 bases fitting TRBD2. This CDR3 has 13 amino acids. From germline, CDR1 is MDHEN and CDR2 SYDVKM. The CDR3 bases are TGTGCCAGCGGTTTCCGGGGGGGCAATGAGCAGTTCTTC. It is translated as CASGFRGGNEQFF.

This chain uses TRBV12-3 or TRBV12-4 with TRBJ2-4; no firm D call. The DNA matches TRBJ2-7 better at its end, which makes the J call doubtful. The CDR3 contains 13 residues. This chain's CDR3 is CASSLGTYYEQYF. The CDR3, as DNA: TGTGCCAGCAGTTTAGGAACATACTACGAGCAGTACTTC.

The genes are TRBV24-1 and TRBJ1-5; D is unresolved. Looked up from germline, CDR1 is KGHDR and CDR2 is SFDVKD. This CDR3 region has 20 residues. V dropped 5 bases and J dropped 2 bases, with 27 bases sitting between them. The CDR3 DNA sequence: TGTGCCACCAGTGTTAGGACGGGCGGTCACAGTATTGGCGGCAATCAGCCCCAGCATTTT. Translation: CATSVRTGGHSIGGNQPQHF.

The V call is TRBV7-9, the J call TRBJ1-6; the D gene is possibly TRBD1 (5 bases). Germline CDR1 SEHNR, CDR2 FQNEAQ (reference sequence). The CDR3 has 17 amino acids. V lost 2 bases to trimming and J lost 3 bases, with 14 bases between them. Here the CDR3 reads CASSLLDEGVYNSPLHF. The DNA of the CDR3 is TGTGCCAGCAGCTTATTGGACGAAGGGGTCTATAATTCACCCCTCCACTTT.

This clonotype occurred many times. The J gene is TRBJ2-3, the V gene TRBV15; D gene uncertain. The CDR3 consists of 11 residues. Germline loops: CDR1 LNHNV, CDR2 YYDKDF (reference sequence). Trimming took off 8 bases at V and 4 bases at J, with 7 bases between the two ends. CDR3 residues: CATSLSDTQYF. CDR3 DNA: TGTGCCACCTCCTTATCAGATACGCAGTATTTT. Full variable domain (outside the CDR3, taken from reference TRBV15 and TRBJ2-3): DAMVIQNPRYQVTQFGKPVTLSCSQTLNHNVMYWYQQKSSQAPKLLFHYYDKDFNNEADTPDNFQSRRPNTSFCFLDIRSPGLGDTAMYLCATSLSDTQYFGPGTRLTVL.

This clonotype was recorded at least ten times. The CDR3 DNA is TGTGCCAGCAGCTTAATGCCGCAGAACGAGCAGTACTTC. This codes for CASSLMPQNEQYF. This rearrangement joins TRBV7-8 to TRBJ2-7; D gene uncertain. The V gene's germline CDR1 is SGHVS and CDR2 FQNEAQ. V lost 2 bases and J 5 bases, leaving 10 bases between the germline ends. The CDR3 runs to 13 residues. Combining the CDR3 with reference TRBV7-8 and TRBJ2-7 gives the whole variable domain GAGVSQSPRYKVAKRGQDVALRCDPISGHVSLFWYQQALGQGPEFLTYFQNEAQLDKSGLPSDRFFAERPEGSVSTLKIQRTQQEDSAVYLCASSLMPQNEQYFGPGTRLTVT.

In this sample, this clonotype turned up many times. The chain is built from TRBV6-6 and TRBJ2-7, with 9 nucleotides matching TRBD1. The V gene end was trimmed by 4 bases and the J gene end by 7 bases; junction bases not matched to a gene: 8. The CDR3 sequence is 14 residues long. Germline loops: CDR1 MNHNY, CDR2 SVGAGI (reference sequence). The CDR3 nucleotides read TGTGCCAGCAGTTGGAGGACAGGGGACGGGGAGCAGTACTTC. Amino acid sequence: CASSWRTGDGEQYF.

Of note for this clonotype: The junction differs from germline at one of its ends, possibly a read error. The chain employs TRBV6-5 and TRBJ1-2; D gene uncertain. This CDR3 comprises 15 residues. Germline assignment: CDR1 MNHEY and CDR2 SVGAGI. The CDR3 bases are TGTGTCAGCAGTCTCTCACCACGGACGAACTATGGCTACACCTTC. This encodes CVSSLSPRTNYGYTF.

The CDR3 region has the DNA TGTGCCAGCAGTTCCGACAGGAAACCTCCCGACGAGCAGTACTTC. Translation gives CASSSDRKPPDEQYF. This sequence joins TRBV12-3 or TRBV12-4 and TRBJ2-7, with D possibly TRBD1 on 6 matching bases. Trimming pared 4 bases from V and 5 bases from J, leaving 18 bases between. The CDR3 contains 15 residues.

This clonotype was counted ten times or more. The chain carries TRBV2 and TRBJ2-5; D is perhaps TRBD2 (5 bases). Trimming took off 8 bases at V and 2 bases at J, with 15 bases between the two ends. Germline V CDR1 and CDR2: SNHLY, FYNNEI. The CDR3 contains 14 residues. For the CDR3, the DNA is TGTGCCAGCCCACCCCCAGCGGAGCAAGAGACCCAGTACTTC. It specifies CASPPPAEQETQYF.

This clonotype was detected only a few times. This rearrangement joins TRBV6-2 or TRBV6-3 to TRBJ2-2; 8 nucleotides agree with TRBD1. J lost 5 bases, V lost 2 bases, and 16 bases had no gene match. Looked up from germline, CDR1 is MNHEY and CDR2 is SVGEGT. The CDR3 has 19 amino acids. The CDR3 is CASSYRVTGALFSTGELFF. The DNA for the CDR3 is TGTGCCAGCAGTTACAGGGTGACAGGGGCCCTTTTTTCTACCGGGGAGCTGTTTTTT.

This clonotype was detected ten times or more. CDR3 region: CASSYVRGGSSYNEQFF. The CDR3 nucleotides are TGTGCCAGCAGTTACGTGAGGGGTGGGAGCTCCTACAATGAGCAGTTCTTC. The rearrangement joins TRBV6-8 to TRBJ2-1; D possibly uses TRBD1 or TRBD2 (5 bases each). Trimming left V 2 bases short and J 0 bases short, with 14 bases between. The CDR3 contains 17 residues. Germline CDR1 MNHGY, CDR2 SAAAGT.